These 14 T cell receptor beta chains share one sample of origin, sequenced in a study of blood T cell repertoires in COVID-19. The method was immunoSEQ multiplex PCR; TCRdb's version includes in-frame clones alone and lacks a portion of them. The sample holds some 170,000 clones; about four fifths are singletons and the top ten take 8% to 13%. Sequenced sample: peripheral blood. The source is a woman in her forties with COVID-19, enrolled during active disease.

The genes are TRBV5-5 and TRBJ2-1; TRBD2 might be the D (5 bases). The V end lost 4 bases, the J end lost 5 bases, and 22 bases lay between the germline ends. This CDR3 is 17 amino acids long. CDR1 is SGHKS and CDR2 is YYEKEE in the germline V gene (reference sequence). Here the CDR3 reads CASSLRGADGRDNEQFF. CDR3 DNA sequence: TGTGCCAGCAGCCTTCGGGGAGCGGACGGTCGAGACAATGAGCAGTTCTTC.

Only a few counts were recorded for this clone. The chain couples TRBV3-1 (or the pseudogene TRBV3-2) to TRBJ2-2; 7 bases agree with TRBD2. Germline CDR1 LGHDT, CDR2 YNNKEL (reference sequence). The CDR3 is 14 amino acids. V shed 8 bases, J shed 5 bases, and the junction held 8 bases outside the gene matches. The CDR3 sequence: CASSGSGGTGELFF. DNA for the CDR3: TGTGCCAGCTCGGGATCGGGGGGAACCGGGGAGCTGTTTTTT.

The chain links TRBV3-1 (or the pseudogene TRBV3-2) to TRBJ2-2; 7 bases fit TRBD1. After removal of 2 bases from V and 5 bases from J, the junction contained 2 bases not matched to a gene. The length of the CDR3 is 14 residues. Germline CDR1 reads LGHDT; CDR2 reads YNNKEL (reference sequence). The CDR3 sequence: CASSQLTGTGELFF. The CDR3 DNA sequence: TGTGCCAGCAGCCAACTGACAGGGACCGGGGAGCTGTTTTTT.

The gene calls are TRBV18 and TRBJ1-3; D may be TRBD1 (6 bases). The CDR3 loop spans 13 amino acids. Germline CDR1 is KGHSH and CDR2 is LQKENI. Trimming removed 6 bases at V and 1 base at J, with 7 bases between. Here the CDR3 DNA reads TGTGCCAGCTCGACAGGTTCTGGAAACACCATATATTTT. Protein: CASSTGSGNTIYF. The full variable domain, rest sourced from reference TRBV18 and TRBJ1-3, is NAGVMQNPRHLVRRRGQEARLRCSPMKGHSHVYWYRQLPEEGLKFMVYLQKENIIDESGMPKERFSAEFPKEGPSILRIQQVVRGDSAAYFCASSTGSGNTIYFGEGSWLTVV.

V is TRBV2 and J is TRBJ1-1; no clear D. Trimming left V 6 bases short and J 0 bases short, with 8 bases between. The CDR3 is made up of 13 amino acids. CDR1 is SNHLY and CDR2 is FYNNEI in the germline V gene. In DNA form, the CDR3 reads TGTGCCAGCAGCGAGCTTATGAACACTGAAGCTTTCTTT. Encoded protein: CASSELMNTEAFF.

The chain's CDR3 is CASSPQGNQPQHF. The CDR3 coding sequence is TGCGCCAGCAGCCCCCAGGGCAATCAGCCCCAGCATTTT. This chain connects TRBV4-1 to TRBJ1-5; D is uncertain. Trimming took 4 bases from V and 2 from J, leaving 6 bases between them. From germline, CDR1 is MGHRA and CDR2 YSYEKL. The CDR3 consists of 13 residues.

This chain connects TRBV4-1 to TRBJ1-1; D call uncertain. The germline V gene has CDR1 MGHRA and CDR2 YSYEKL. V was clipped by 2 bases and J by 7 bases, with 11 bases between them. The length of the CDR3 is 13 residues. The CDR3 nucleotides are TGCGCCAGCAGCCAAACGACACGGGGTGAAGCTTTCTTT. This sequence encodes CASSQTTRGEAFF.

The J gene is TRBJ2-1, the V gene TRBV27; no firm D call. The CDR3 is made up of 15 amino acids. Trimming removed 2 bases from V and 1 base from J, with 9 bases in between. The germline CDR1 and CDR2 sequences are MNHEY and SMNVEV (reference sequence). The CDR3 reads CASSLIGLSYNEQFF. CDR3 DNA sequence: TGTGCCAGCAGTTTAATCGGGTTATCCTACAATGAGCAGTTCTTC.

The chain couples TRBV5-5 to TRBJ1-1; 7 positions match TRBD1. V was clipped by 0 bases and J by 5 bases; unmatched bases: 22. This CDR3 is built from 20 residues. Germline lookup yields CDR1 SGHKS and CDR2 YYEKEE (reference sequence). The CDR3 protein is CASSLVGPGQTQSTRTEAFF. DNA for the CDR3: TGTGCCAGCAGCTTGGTTGGGCCGGGACAGACCCAATCTACGAGAACTGAAGCTTTCTTT.

This clone was recorded a few times. This sequence joins TRBV30 and TRBJ1-2, with D uncertain. Germline-derived CDR1 and CDR2 are GTSNPN and SVGIG (reference sequence). The CDR3 has 12 residues. With 1 base removed from V and 8 bases from J, the gap between germline ends came to 11 bases. CDR3 coding DNA: TGTGCCTGGAGTGGGCCCTCGGGAGGCTACACCTTC. It encodes CAWSGPSGGYTF.

Turning to this clone: Distinct nucleotide sequences in the sample also encode this CDR3. V and J are TRBV11-2 and TRBJ2-7; tentatively, D is TRBD1 (5 bases). Germline V gene data show CDR1 as SGHAT and CDR2 as FQNNGV. This CDR3 comprises 13 residues. Trimming removed 0 bases at V and 4 bases at J, with 7 bases between. This CDR3 is CASSLDRGYEQYF. The CDR3 coding sequence is TGTGCCAGCAGCTTAGATAGGGGATACGAGCAGTACTTC.

The chain combines TRBV11-2 with TRBJ2-1, with D possibly matching TRBD1 (6 bases). Germline values: CDR1 SGHAT, CDR2 FQNNGV. V was cut by 0 bases and J by 5 bases, with 11 bases left in between. This CDR3 contains 15 residues. The CDR3 bases are TGTGCCAGCAGCTTAGATCCAGGGGTGGACAATGAGCAGTTCTTC. As protein: CASSLDPGVDNEQFF.

Here the CDR3 DNA reads TGTGCCAGCAGCTTAGACAGTTTAGGGTCTGAGCAGTTCTTC. Translated, it gives CASSLDSLGSEQFF. J is TRBJ2-1 and V is TRBV7-3, with D tentatively TRBD1 (5 bases). Trimming took off 2 bases at V and 9 bases at J, with 14 bases between the two ends. The germline CDR1 and CDR2 sequences are SGHTA and FQGTGA. The CDR3 contains 14 residues.

The chain combines TRBV18 with TRBJ2-7; the D gene is possibly TRBD2 (5 bases). Germline values: CDR1 KGHSH, CDR2 LQKENI. The V and J ends lost 4 bases and 5 bases respectively, with 12 bases between them. This CDR3 has 13 amino acids. CDR3 protein: CASSRSAGDEQYF. The CDR3, as DNA: TGTGCCAGCTCACGCTCGGCCGGGGACGAGCAGTACTTC.